This T cell receptor (beta chain) was identified during a study of cytomegalovirus exposure and HLA in healthy donors. Findings and limits, study-wide: By a later analysis, the bulk of CMV-associated TCR beta chains appeared HLA-restricted.

PCR employed 60 Vbeta and 13 Jbeta primers. Assay: immunoSEQ multiplex PCR; the TCRdb copy retains only in-frame clones and omits some. The sample's table shows more than 40,000 clones. In regard to this clone: Its target is not known.

The receptor comes from a female donor in good health and CMV-seronegative. Specimen: PBMCs.

The CDR3: CASSVGAGTLNTEAFF. As DNA, the CDR3 is TGTGCCAGCAGCGTGGGGGCCGGGACACTAAACACTGAAGCTTTCTTT. V usage is TRBV5-4 and J usage is TRBJ1-1, with D possibly TRBD1 on 6 matching bases. CDR3 length equals 16 residues. CDR1 SGHNT and CDR2 YYREEE come from the germline V gene (reference sequence). V was clipped by 4 bases and J by 2 bases, with 18 bases between them. Full variable domain (rest looked up from reference TRBV5-4 and TRBJ1-1): ETGVTQSPTHLIKTRGQQVTLRCSSQSGHNTVSWYQQALGQGPQFIFQYYREEENGRGNFPPRFSGLQFPNYSSELNVNALELDDSALYLCASSVGAGTLNTEAFFGQGTRLTVV.